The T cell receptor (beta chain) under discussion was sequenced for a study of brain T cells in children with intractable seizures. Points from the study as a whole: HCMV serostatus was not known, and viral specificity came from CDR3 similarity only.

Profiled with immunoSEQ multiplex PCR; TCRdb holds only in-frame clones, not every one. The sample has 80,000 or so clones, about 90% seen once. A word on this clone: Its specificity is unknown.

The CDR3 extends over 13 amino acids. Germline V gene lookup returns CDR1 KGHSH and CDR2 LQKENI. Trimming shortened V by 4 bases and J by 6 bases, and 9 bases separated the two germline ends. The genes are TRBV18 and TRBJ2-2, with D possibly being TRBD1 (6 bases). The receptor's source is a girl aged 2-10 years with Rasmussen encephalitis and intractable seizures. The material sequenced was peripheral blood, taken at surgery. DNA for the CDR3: TGTGCCAGCTCACAGACAGGACCCGGGGAGCTGTTTTTT. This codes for CASSQTGPGELFF.